This T cell receptor beta chain was captured by sequencing in a study of blood T cell repertoires in COVID-19. Study as a whole: In each case, the material was cDNA or gDNA derived from T cells, B-cell-depleted T cells, or PBMCs.

The length of the CDR3 is 14 residues. The V gene end was trimmed by 4 bases and the J gene end by 5 bases; junction bases not matched to a gene: 4. Germline loops: CDR1 SGHRS, CDR2 YFSETQ. The table came from immunoSEQ multiplex PCR; TCRdb's copy has only in-frame clones and leaves some out. The sample lists 85,000 to 100,000 clones; roughly 83% were seen once. The sequence came from a woman in her sixties with acute or convalescent COVID-19. The sample comprised peripheral blood. The chain uses TRBV5-1 and TRBJ2-1, with TRBD2 identical over 9 bases. The chain's CDR3 is CASSPSGANNEQFF. Written as DNA, the CDR3 is TGCGCCAGCAGCCCTAGCGGGGCCAACAATGAGCAGTTCTTC.